The TCR beta chain under discussion was sequenced for a study of human T cells and chemical hapten exposure. Study as a whole: Sensitizing treatment utilized 2% DPC over a roughly 2 cm by roughly 2 cm portion of upper inner arm skin. Overall study findings and caveats: The study found that DPC sensitization did not change TCRs above 1 in 1000 frequency.

In this sample, this clonotype turned up a few times. No antigen is known for it. Time point of the sample: patch test 1, 2 weeks after DPC sensitization. Described treatment: therapeutic diphenylcyclopropenone sensitization with weekly scalp DPC. The CDR3 runs 12 residues. From germline, CDR1 is MNHEY and CDR2 SVGEGT. V lost 6 bases and J lost 9, with 12 bases in between. In the authors' workflow: The number of TCRs in each sample had a median of about 96,000 and spanned about 20,000 to 690,600. One entry per CDR3 protein, called by TCRdb with MiXCR from the RACE reads. The V and J calls, along with clone size, are taken from TCRdb and not from the paper's own processing. The sample gives 95,000 or so distinct CDR3 sequences, about 10% of which show up once; less than 2.5% is in the top ten.

The V gene is TRBV6-2 or TRBV6-3, the J gene TRBJ2-1; D is possibly TRBD1 or TRBD2 (6 bases each). The source is a middle-aged man with alopecia areata. Some clones in this sample may be carry-over from other donors' samples. This material consisted of whole blood, taken in connection with sensitization to the hapten diphenylcyclopropenone (DPC). In DNA form, the CDR3 reads TGTGCCAGCAGAAAACAGGGACTTGAGCAGTTCTTC. Protein: CASRKQGLEQFF.